This T cell receptor (beta chain) originates from a study of early T cells in non-severe SARS-CoV-2 infection. The overall study: Unpaired chains resulted from sequencing bulk RNA of unsorted whole blood.

TCRdb fed the 5' RACE reads into MiXCR, producing one record per CDR3 protein. The repertoire holds 70,000 to 85,000 distinct CDR3 sequences, with under 15% as singletons. Trimming cost V 2 bases and J 2 bases, with 9 bases left between them. This CDR3 has 14 amino acids. Per germline, CDR1 SGHRS and CDR2 YFSETQ. This clonotype showed up just a few times. This TCR was sampled from an adult who was a healthcare worker with PCR-confirmed SARS-CoV-2 infection or an uninfected control (not recorded which). Sequences were obtained from whole blood. The chain joins TRBV5-1 to TRBJ2-3; D is possibly TRBD2 (5 bases). The CDR3, as DNA: TGCGCCAGCAGCTTCGGACTTAACACAGATACGCAGTATTTT. It codes for CASSFGLNTDTQYF.